Shown below are 4 T cell receptor beta chains from a single sample sequenced in a study of blood T cell repertoires in COVID-19. Assay: immunoSEQ multiplex PCR; the TCRdb copy retains only in-frame clones and omits some. Here the sample spans 140,000 to 150,000 clones, around 87% being singletons. The sample was peripheral blood. The receptors derive from a woman between 55 and 75 years old with active COVID-19.

This chain connects TRBV4-2 to TRBJ2-1, with 7 bases lining up with TRBD2. Germline V gene data show CDR1 as LGHNA and CDR2 as YNFKEQ. V trimming: 4 bases; J trimming: 8 bases; junction bases outside the gene matches: 11. The CDR3 sequence is 15 residues long. The CDR3 sequence: CASSPRTSLVHEQFF. Here the CDR3 DNA reads TGTGCCAGCAGCCCCCGGACTAGTCTGGTTCATGAGCAGTTCTTC.

This clone was counted ten times or more. The chain couples TRBV9 to TRBJ1-2; D ambiguous. Per germline, CDR1 SGDLS and CDR2 YYNGEE. Trimming took off 4 bases at V and 3 bases at J, with 13 bases between the two ends. The CDR3 covers 14 residues. The CDR3 region is CASSRGQRHYGYTF. DNA of the CDR3: TGTGCCAGCAGCCGAGGGCAGCGCCACTATGGCTACACCTTC.

The chain uses TRBV5-1 and TRBJ2-1; D uncertain. V dropped 0 bases and J dropped 4 bases, with 11 bases sitting between them. CDR1 is SGHRS and CDR2 is YFSETQ in the germline V gene. The CDR3 runs to 15 residues. The CDR3 nucleotides are TGCGCCAGCAGCTTGGTTGTCACAGAATACAATGAGCAGTTCTTC. This codes for CASSLVVTEYNEQFF.

The CDR3 here is CASSFGGRRRTDTQYF. Here the CDR3 DNA reads TGTGCCAGCAGCTTCGGGGGGCGAAGGCGCACAGATACGCAGTATTTT. This sequence joins TRBV5-5 and TRBJ2-3; possible D gene TRBD2, 7 bases. Between the trimmed V and J ends, which lost 2 bases and 1 base, there was a span of 14 bases. Germline CDR1 is SGHKS and CDR2 is YYEKEE (reference sequence). This CDR3 comprises 16 residues. Looking up the rest from reference TRBV5-5 and TRBJ2-3 gives the full variable domain: DAGVTQSPTHLIKTRGQQVTLRCSPISGHKSVSWYQQVLGQGPQFIFQYYEKEERGRGNFPDRFSARQFPNYSSELNVNALLLGDSALYLCASSFGGRRRTDTQYFGPGTRLTVL.